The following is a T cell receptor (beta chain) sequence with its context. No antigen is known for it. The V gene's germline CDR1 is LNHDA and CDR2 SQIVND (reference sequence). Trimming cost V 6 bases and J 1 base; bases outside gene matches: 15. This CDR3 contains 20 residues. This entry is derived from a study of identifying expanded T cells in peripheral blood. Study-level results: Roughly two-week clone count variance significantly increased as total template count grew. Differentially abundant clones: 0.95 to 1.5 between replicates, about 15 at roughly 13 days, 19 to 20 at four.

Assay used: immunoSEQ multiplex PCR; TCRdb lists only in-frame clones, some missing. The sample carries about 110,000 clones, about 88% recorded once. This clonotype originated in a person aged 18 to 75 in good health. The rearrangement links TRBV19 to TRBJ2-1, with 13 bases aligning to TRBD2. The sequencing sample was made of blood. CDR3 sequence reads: CASSRTSGRRSTSSYNEQFF. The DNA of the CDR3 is TGTGCCAGTAGCAGGACTAGCGGGAGAAGGTCAACAAGTTCCTACAATGAGCAGTTCTTC.